This record covers a single T cell receptor beta chain. Its antigen is still unknown. The data originate from a study of chemoradiotherapy in HPV16-positive cancers. On the study more broadly: Candidate HPV-specific clones and shared TCR motifs came from a couple of HPV16-positive patients. Study-wide results and limits: Functional assays defining HPV-specific T cells used only a couple of HPV16-positive patients.

Clones were sequenced by immunoSEQ multiplex PCR, and TCRdb holds only the in-frame ones, with some missing. This sample has about 25,000 clones, with around nine tenths found just once. The CDR3 loop spans 17 amino acids. Germline V gene sequence: CDR1 PRHDT, CDR2 FYEKMQ (reference sequence). Losses at the gene ends were 4 bases for V and 6 bases for J; bases not matched to a gene: 15. The receptor comes from a human donor with HPV-associated anogenital cancer. The V call is TRBV13, the J call TRBJ1-1; 9 nucleotides match TRBD1. The sample here was blood, taken from a patient who underwent chemoradiotherapy. CDR3 amino acids: CASSSSRDRVRIAEAFF. Written as DNA, the CDR3 is TGTGCCAGCAGCTCCTCCCGGGACAGGGTGCGTATCGCTGAAGCTTTCTTT.